These 23 T cell receptor beta chains came from one sample sequenced in a study of blood T cell repertoires in COVID-19 (dated by TCRdb to the early 2020s). Libraries came from the immunoSEQ multiplex PCR assay. TCRdb took this table from immuneACCESS and kept in-frame rearrangements with V and J called. Such tables lack part of the clones; where checked against another copy, unresolved V genes explain under half of the gap, and the rest is unexplained. The sample table records 350,000 to 500,000 clones; 80% to 90% of these occur just once. The ten biggest clones cover 0.8% to 0.9% of the sample. The specimen was peripheral blood. All receptors derive from a man younger than 35 with COVID-19, enrolled during active disease.

This sequence joins TRBV6-5 and TRBJ1-4, with TRBD1 matching over 8 bases. Germline V gene lookup returns CDR1 MNHEY and CDR2 SVGAGI. The CDR3 sequence is 15 residues long. The V gene end was trimmed by 5 bases and the J gene end by 8 bases; junction bases not matched to a gene: 10. CDR3 in amino acids: CASSTFQGAGEKLFF. CDR3 coding DNA: TGTGCCAGCAGTACCTTCCAGGGGGCGGGGGAAAAACTGTTTTTT.

The chain carries TRBV7-9 and TRBJ1-2, with TRBD1 as a possible D gene (5 bases). Germline CDR1 reads SEHNR; CDR2 reads FQNEAQ (reference sequence). V dropped 4 bases and J dropped 8 bases, with 11 bases sitting between them. The CDR3 is 12 residues long. CDR3 residues: CASSSRGKGYTF. DNA for the CDR3: TGTGCCAGCAGCTCCCGGGGGAAGGGCTACACCTTC.

CDR3 nucleotides: TGTGCCAGCAGCCCCGAAACAGGGGAACCCCACGAGCAGTACTTC. Amino acid sequence: CASSPETGEPHEQYF. The V call is TRBV11-2, the J call TRBJ2-7; TRBD1 agrees at 7 bases. Germline loops: CDR1 SGHAT, CDR2 FQNNGV. The CDR3 covers 15 residues. V shed 5 bases and J 5 bases; nucleotides not matched to a gene: 12.

V is TRBV18 and J is TRBJ2-1; D not certain. Germline lookup yields CDR1 KGHSH and CDR2 LQKENI. Trimming removed 0 bases from V and 4 bases from J, with 4 bases in between. The CDR3 sequence is 13 residues long. CDR3 sequence (DNA): TGTGCCAGCTCACCACCTTCATACAATGAGCAGTTCTTC. This encodes CASSPPSYNEQFF.

The chain links TRBV7-6 to TRBJ2-1; D possibly corresponds to TRBD1 (6 bases). Trimming shortened V by 4 bases and J by 5 bases, and 12 bases separated the two germline ends. CDR3 length equals 14 residues. CDR1 SGHVS and CDR2 FNYEAQ come from the germline V gene. The CDR3 DNA is TGTGCCAGCAGCTCCCTCGGACAGAACAATGAGCAGTTCTTC. This sequence encodes CASSSLGQNNEQFF.

V usage is TRBV30 and J usage is TRBJ2-3; the D gene is possibly TRBD2 (6 bases). This CDR3 is 14 amino acids long. CDR1 and CDR2 from the germline V gene are GTSNPN and SVGIG (reference sequence). Trimming removed 3 bases from V and 2 bases from J, with 12 bases in between. CDR3 sequence: CAWRRGPPTDTQYF. CDR3 nucleotide sequence: TGTGCCTGGAGGCGGGGACCCCCCACAGATACGCAGTATTTT.

The rearrangement links TRBV19 to TRBJ2-7; a weak D match, TRBD2 (5 bases). The germline V gene has CDR1 LNHDA and CDR2 SQIVND (reference sequence). CDR3 size: 15 residues. With 2 bases removed from V and 6 bases from J, the gap between germline ends came to 17 bases. In DNA, the CDR3 is TGTGCCAGTAGTATAAGGCTAGCCAGGTCGAGCGAGCAGTACTTC. Protein product: CASSIRLARSSEQYF.

The V gene is TRBV2, the J gene TRBJ1-4, with D unresolved. Germline CDR1 is SNHLY and CDR2 is FYNNEI. The CDR3 extends over 12 amino acids. Deletions cut 4 bases from V and 10 bases from J, with 10 bases between. CDR3 nucleotides: TGTGCCAGCAGTGCTCCAGGTCGAAAACTGTTTTTT. It codes for CASSAPGRKLFF. Using reference TRBV2 and TRBJ1-4 for the parts outside the CDR3, the full variable domain is EPEVTQTPSHQVTQMGQEVILRCVPISNHLYFYWYRQILGQKVEFLVSFYNNEISEKSEIFDDQFSVERPDGSNFTLKIRSTKLEDSAMYFCASSAPGRKLFFGSGTQLSVL.

The rearrangement uses TRBV7-9 and TRBJ2-7; no firm D call. The CDR3 covers 14 residues. V lost 4 bases and J lost 0, with 10 bases in between. Germline lookup yields CDR1 SEHNR and CDR2 FQNEAQ (reference sequence). For the CDR3, the DNA is TGTGCCAGCAGCTCCTTGACGGGCTCCTACGAGCAGTACTTC. It translates to CASSSLTGSYEQYF.

The chain joins TRBV7-9 to TRBJ2-3; D remains ambiguous. CDR1 SEHNR and CDR2 FQNEAQ come from the germline V gene (reference sequence). CDR3 size: 15 residues. Trimming took off 0 bases at V and 0 bases at J, with 7 bases between the two ends. The CDR3 here is CASSLAAVSTDTQYF. CDR3 DNA: TGTGCCAGCAGCTTAGCTGCGGTTAGCACAGATACGCAGTATTTT.

The gene calls are TRBV18 and TRBJ1-2; possible D gene TRBD1, 6 bases. The CDR3 runs 15 residues. Looked up from germline, CDR1 is KGHSH and CDR2 is LQKENI. V lost 0 bases, J lost 2 bases, and 10 bases lay in between. The CDR3 loop reads CASSPPTGSNYGYTF. As DNA, the CDR3 is TGTGCCAGCTCACCACCGACAGGCTCCAACTATGGCTACACCTTC.

CDR3 sequence (DNA): TGTGCCAGCAGCTACTCAGGGGGAGATGAGCAGTTCTTC. Translating it yields CASSYSGGDEQFF. V usage is TRBV7-9 and J usage is TRBJ2-1; 7 bases match TRBD1. This CDR3 has 13 amino acids. Germline CDR1 is SEHNR and CDR2 is FQNEAQ (reference sequence). The junction had 5 bases not matched to a gene; V was cut back by 4 bases and J by 8 bases.

The chain couples TRBV11-3 to TRBJ2-5; a possible D gene is TRBD2 (6 bases). The CDR3 is made up of 14 amino acids. Germline V gene lookup returns CDR1 SGHNT and CDR2 YENEEA. V lost 0 bases and J lost 4, with 9 bases in between. For the CDR3, the DNA is TGTGCCAGCAGCTTAGAGCCGGGGGTAGAGACCCAGTACTTC. Translation: CASSLEPGVETQYF.

The chain employs TRBV20-1 and TRBJ2-4; D is undetermined. V lost 3 bases, J lost 0 bases, and 9 bases lay in between. Germline-derived CDR1 and CDR2 are DFQATT and SNEGSKA (reference sequence). CDR3 length equals 14 residues. The CDR3 nucleotides are TGCAGTGCTAGTGATTCTATAGCCAAAAACATTCAGTACTTC. This codes for CSASDSIAKNIQYF.

The chain joins TRBV30 to TRBJ2-2, with 9 bases aligning to TRBD1. Germline CDR1 reads GTSNPN; CDR2 reads SVGIG (reference sequence). J lost 5 bases, V lost 2 bases, and 12 bases had no gene match. The CDR3 has 17 amino acids. CDR3 loop: CAWSPRPGQGWTGELFF. In DNA form, the CDR3 reads TGTGCCTGGAGTCCCCGACCGGGACAGGGTTGGACCGGGGAGCTGTTTTTT.

V is TRBV2 and J is TRBJ1-4; 11 nucleotides match TRBD1. V was clipped by 5 bases and J by 7 bases; unmatched bases: 9. Germline CDR1 reads SNHLY; CDR2 reads FYNNEI. The CDR3 consists of 16 residues. DNA for the CDR3: TGTGCCAGCAGTACGGGACAGGGGGGCAGAGCTGAAAAACTGTTTTTT. Encoded protein: CASSTGQGGRAEKLFF.

CDR3: CASSFGSRVRDYRYEQYF. In DNA, the CDR3 is TGTGCCAGCAGCTTCGGTAGTCGGGTCCGGGACTACCGTTACGAGCAGTACTTC. The V and J genes are TRBV5-6 and TRBJ2-7; 7 nucleotides align to TRBD2. Trimming cost V 2 bases and J 4 bases; bases outside gene matches: 18. The germline CDR1 and CDR2 sequences are SGHDT and YYEEEE. There are 18 residues in the CDR3.

V is TRBV5-4 and J is TRBJ1-1; D is unclear. Trimming left V 0 bases short and J 4 bases short, with 10 bases between. CDR3 size: 14 residues. CDR1 and CDR2 from the germline V gene are SGHNT and YYREEE (reference sequence). The CDR3 sequence: CASSLERAGTEAFF. CDR3 coding DNA: TGTGCCAGCAGCTTGGAAAGGGCGGGCACTGAAGCTTTCTTT.

The chain links TRBV5-1 to TRBJ2-5; the match to TRBD2 covers 8 bases. CDR1 and CDR2 from the germline V gene are SGHRS and YFSETQ. The V and J ends lost 2 bases and 2 bases, in that order; junction bases with no gene match: 8. The CDR3 extends over 16 amino acids. In DNA, the CDR3 is TGCGCCAGCAGCTTAAACCTGGCGGGGGGACAAGAGACCCAGTACTTC. Translated: CASSLNLAGGQETQYF.

The chain joins TRBV7-3 to TRBJ2-3; D is unclear. The germline V gene encodes CDR1 SGHTA and CDR2 FQGTGA. The ends were cut back, 5 bases at V and 3 bases at J, with 9 bases in the middle. CDR3 length equals 13 residues. The DNA for the CDR3 is TGTGCCAGCAGCCCGTTTAATACAGATACGCAGTATTTT. The encoded protein is CASSPFNTDTQYF. Using reference TRBV7-3 and TRBJ2-3 for the parts outside the CDR3, the full variable domain is GAGVSQTPSNKVTEKGKYVELRCDPISGHTALYWYRQSLGQGPEFLIYFQGTGAADDSGLPNDRFFAVRPEGSVSTLKIQRTERGDSAVYLCASSPFNTDTQYFGPGTRLTVL.

This chain uses TRBV5-4 with TRBJ2-1; 9 positions agree with TRBD2. The length of the CDR3 is 17 residues. V dropped 6 bases and J dropped 0; count of bases not matched to a gene: 10. CDR1 SGHNT and CDR2 YYREEE come from the germline V gene (reference sequence). The CDR3 nucleotides read TGTGCCAGCACATTCAGCGGGGGGCGAGACTCCTACAATGAGCAGTTCTTC. As protein: CASTFSGGRDSYNEQFF.

The chain joins TRBV7-9 to TRBJ1-1; D is uncertain. Trimming stripped 1 base from V and 5 bases from J, with 14 bases between. The germline CDR1 and CDR2 sequences are SEHNR and FQNEAQ (reference sequence). The CDR3 sequence is 15 residues long. The CDR3 DNA follows: TGTGCCAGCAGCTTAGGTCTGAGTTCGGGGACTGAAGCTTTCTTT. Protein sequence: CASSLGLSSGTEAFF.

V is TRBV7-8 and J is TRBJ1-5; no clear D. CDR1 is SGHVS and CDR2 is FQNEAQ in the germline V gene. The CDR3 runs to 18 residues. V gave up 1 base and J gave up 2 bases, with 18 bases separating them. The CDR3 sequence: CASSLGRTPLRGNQPQHF. The DNA for the CDR3 is TGTGCCAGCAGCTTAGGAAGGACCCCCCTGAGGGGCAATCAGCCCCAGCATTTT.